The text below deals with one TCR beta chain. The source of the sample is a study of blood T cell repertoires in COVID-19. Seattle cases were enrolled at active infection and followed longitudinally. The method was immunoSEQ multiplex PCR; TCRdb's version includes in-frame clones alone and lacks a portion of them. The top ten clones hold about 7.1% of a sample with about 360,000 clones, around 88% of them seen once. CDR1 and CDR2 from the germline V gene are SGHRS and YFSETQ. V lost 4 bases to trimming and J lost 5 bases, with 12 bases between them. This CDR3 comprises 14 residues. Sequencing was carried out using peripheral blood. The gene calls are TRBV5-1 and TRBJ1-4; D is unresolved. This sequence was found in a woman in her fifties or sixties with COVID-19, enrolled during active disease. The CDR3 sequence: CASSDGNPNEKLFF. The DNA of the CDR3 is TGCGCCAGCAGCGACGGGAACCCAAATGAAAAACTGTTTTTT.